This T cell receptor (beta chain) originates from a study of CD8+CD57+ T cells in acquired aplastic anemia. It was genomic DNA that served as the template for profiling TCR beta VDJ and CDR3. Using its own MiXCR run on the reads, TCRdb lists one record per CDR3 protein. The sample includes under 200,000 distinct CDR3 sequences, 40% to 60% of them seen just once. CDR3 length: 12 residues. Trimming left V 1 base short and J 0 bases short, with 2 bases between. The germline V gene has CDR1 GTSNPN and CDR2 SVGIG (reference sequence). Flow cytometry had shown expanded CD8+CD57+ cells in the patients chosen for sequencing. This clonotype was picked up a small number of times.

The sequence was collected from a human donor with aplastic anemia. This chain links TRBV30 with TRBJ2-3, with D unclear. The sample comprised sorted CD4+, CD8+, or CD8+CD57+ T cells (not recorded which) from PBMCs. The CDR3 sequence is CAWSESTDTQYF. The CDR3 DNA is TGTGCCTGGAGTGAGAGCACAGATACGCAGTATTTT.